This T cell receptor beta chain was profiled in a study of T cell responses to AZD1222 COVID-19 vaccine. Study-level background: Second doses were pooled across both intervals (about 4 or about 12 weeks).

The data were produced by immunoSEQ multiplex PCR, yet TCRdb's version contains in-frame clones alone and is incomplete. The sample has roughly 180,000 clones, 94% seen once. Germline V gene data show CDR1 as MNHEY and CDR2 as SMNVEV (reference sequence). The ends lost 6 bases at V and 4 bases at J; junction bases unmatched: 1. The CDR3 sequence is 13 residues long. The receptor was isolated from an adult in good health. This specimen consisted of peripheral blood, obtained on day 0 of AZD1222 vaccination. V usage is TRBV27 and J usage is TRBJ1-4, with 8 bases matching TRBD1. CDR3 sequence: CASRTGGNEKLFF. CDR3 DNA: TGTGCCAGCAGAACAGGGGGTAATGAAAAACTGTTTTTT. The full variable domain, in which reference TRBV27 and TRBJ1-4 provide the parts outside the CDR3, is EAQVTQNPRYLITVTGKKLTVTCSQNMNHEYMSWYRQDPGLGLRQIYYSMNVEVTDKGDVPEGYKVSRKEKRNFPLILESPSPNQTSLYFCASRTGGNEKLFFGSGTQLSVL.